Following are 27 T cell receptor beta chains from one sample sequenced in a study of blood T cells in healthy people across ages. For the second PCR, which ran for about 6 to 11 cycles, a sample-barcoded 5' primer and a J-beta primer mix were used. TCRdb independently ran MiXCR on the 5' RACE reads; one entry per CDR3 protein. This repertoire shows some 1.4 million distinct CDR3 sequences, 42% found once; its top ten account for 7% to 9.5%. The sample consisted of blood. All receptors derive from a woman aged 18-35 years in good health.

This clonotype turned up a few times. V and J are TRBV20-1 and TRBJ1-2; maybe TRBD1 (6 bases). V lost 4 bases and J lost 4, with 10 bases in between. This CDR3 is built from 12 residues. Germline values: CDR1 DFQATT, CDR2 SNEGSKA (reference sequence). CDR3 region: CSATLDSYGYTF. The CDR3 bases are TGCAGTGCTACCCTGGACAGCTATGGCTACACCTTC.

V gene TRBV27 combines with J gene TRBJ2-7; 12 bases match TRBD1. Germline V lookup: CDR1 MNHEY, CDR2 SMNVEV (reference sequence). The CDR3 sequence is 14 residues long. V dropped 7 bases and J dropped 5; count of bases not matched to a gene: 6. This CDR3 is CASTGDRGLDEQYF. The CDR3 bases are TGTGCCAGCACGGGGGACAGGGGGCTAGACGAGCAGTACTTC.

This clonotype was detected a few times. The V and J genes are TRBV6-6 and TRBJ2-7, with 7 bases fitting TRBD2. The germline V gene has CDR1 MNHNY and CDR2 SVGAGI (reference sequence). The CDR3 covers 16 residues. J was trimmed by 0 bases and V by 7 bases; bases with no gene match: 12. The CDR3 loop is CASTFSSGTTSYEQYF. CDR3 nucleotide sequence: TGTGCCAGCACCTTCTCCTCCGGGACTACCTCCTACGAGCAGTACTTC.

The chain joins TRBV20-1 to TRBJ2-1; 9 bases fit TRBD2. The CDR3 totals 13 residues. Unmatched junction bases numbered 6, after V lost 3 bases and J lost 9 bases. Germline V gene data show CDR1 as DFQATT and CDR2 as SNEGSKA (reference sequence). The CDR3 sequence is CSARSLAGSEQFF. Written as DNA, the CDR3 is TGCAGTGCTAGGAGCCTAGCGGGATCTGAGCAGTTCTTC.

The sample holds many counts of this clonotype. The chain combines TRBV6-4 with TRBJ1-2; 7 bases match TRBD1. Germline CDR1 and CDR2: MRHNA and SNTAGT. The V and J ends lost 3 bases and 8 bases, in that order; junction bases with no gene match: 6. CDR3 length: 13 residues. CDR3 in amino acids: CASSEGTVRGYTF. In nucleotides, the CDR3 is TGTGCCAGCAGTGAGGGGACAGTGAGGGGCTACACCTTC.

The V and J genes are TRBV4-1 and TRBJ1-3; D gene unclear. Germline loops: CDR1 MGHRA, CDR2 YSYEKL. The CDR3 totals 13 residues. V lost 5 bases to trimming and J lost 8 bases, with 13 bases between them. CDR3 sequence reads: CASSSRERDTIYF. CDR3 in DNA: TGCGCCAGCAGCTCCCGGGAACGGGACACCATATATTTT.

The rearrangement joins TRBV4-2 to TRBJ2-1, with TRBD2 identical over 7 bases. CDR1 is LGHNA and CDR2 is YNFKEQ in the germline V gene. Losses at the gene ends were 0 bases for V and 0 bases for J; bases not matched to a gene: 5. The length of the CDR3 is 17 residues. CDR3 nucleotides: TGTGCCAGCAGCCAAGACCAAGCGGGACCCTCCTACAATGAGCAGTTCTTC. It translates to CASSQDQAGPSYNEQFF.

Note on this clonotype: This may come from a read error, since a much larger clone is one base off. The V gene is TRBV27, the J gene TRBJ2-3; a possible D gene is TRBD2 (5 bases). Per the germline V gene, CDR1 is MNHEY and CDR2 is SMNVEV (reference sequence). This CDR3 is 14 amino acids long. Between the trimmed V and J ends, which lost 3 bases and 4 bases, there was a span of 11 bases. The CDR3 nucleotides are TGTGCCAGCAGTTTGAAGGCAGCGGCAGATACGCAGTATTTT. This translates into CASSLKAAADTQYF.

The chain recombines TRBV4-2 with TRBJ2-7; no reliable D call. The V gene's germline CDR1 is LGHNA and CDR2 YNFKEQ. This CDR3 is built from 13 residues. The ends were cut back, 3 bases at V and 7 bases at J, with 13 bases in the middle. Here the CDR3 reads CASSQPSVSEQYF. CDR3 in DNA: TGTGCCAGCAGCCAGCCCAGCGTGAGTGAGCAGTACTTC.

This sequence joins TRBV2 and TRBJ2-7; 7 nucleotides match TRBD2. The germline V gene encodes CDR1 SNHLY and CDR2 FYNNEI. The CDR3 consists of 14 residues. Trimming removed 7 bases from V and 4 bases from J; junction bases left unmatched: 10. The CDR3 sequence: CASNLGGREYEQYF. The CDR3, as DNA: TGTGCCAGCAACCTGGGCGGGAGAGAGTACGAGCAGTACTTC. Looking up the rest from reference TRBV2 and TRBJ2-7 gives the full variable domain: EPEVTQTPSHQVTQMGQEVILRCVPISNHLYFYWYRQILGQKVEFLVSFYNNEISEKSEIFDDQFSVERPDGSNFTLKIRSTKLEDSAMYFCASNLGGREYEQYFGPGTRLTVT.

This clonotype was detected only a few times. This chain uses TRBV21-1 with TRBJ2-5. TRBV21-1 is shown as a pseudogene. CDR3 length: 14 residues. The CDR3 nucleotides read TGTGCCAGCAGCAAATTGCGGCTACCAGGGACCCAGTACTTC. Protein: CASSKLRLPGTQYF.

This clonotype showed up just a few times. The V call is TRBV20-1, the J call TRBJ1-2; the match to TRBD1 covers 8 bases. The CDR3 sequence is 14 residues long. Germline V gene sequence: CDR1 DFQATT, CDR2 SNEGSKA (reference sequence). J lost 7 bases, V lost 5 bases, and 12 bases had no gene match. The CDR3 reads CSAPPGQGPSGYTF. DNA for the CDR3: TGCAGTGCTCCCCCCGGACAGGGCCCAAGTGGCTACACCTTC.

This clonotype was seen more than once but under ten times. The rearrangement uses TRBV11-2 and TRBJ2-4; D remains unclear. The better agreement between TRBJ2-7 and the DNA end casts doubt on the J call. The CDR3 sequence is 12 residues long. From germline, CDR1 is SGHAT and CDR2 FQNNGV. CDR3 in DNA: TGTGCCAGCAGCTTGAGTTGGGCCGAGCAGTACTTC. Protein: CASSLSWAEQYF.

This clonotype appeared a few times. The rearrangement joins TRBV5-1 to TRBJ1-4; possible D gene TRBD1, 6 bases. Germline V gives CDR1 SGHRS, CDR2 YFSETQ. V dropped 4 bases and J dropped 5 bases, with 18 bases sitting between them. This CDR3 has 16 residues. Written as DNA, the CDR3 is TGCGCCAGCAGCGGCGGGCAGGGGCGGTTCAATGAAAAACTGTTTTTT. This gives the protein CASSGGQGRFNEKLFF.

The chain is built from TRBV9 and TRBJ2-2; D is undetermined. The CDR3 contains 12 residues. The germline CDR1 and CDR2 sequences are SGDLS and YYNGEE. The V gene lost 0 bases and the J gene lost 4 bases, with 1 base spanning the gap. The CDR3 loop reads CASSVATGELFF. CDR3 bases: TGTGCCAGCAGCGTAGCCACCGGGGAGCTGTTTTTT. Full variable domain (remainder filled in from reference TRBV9 and TRBJ2-2): DSGVTQTPKHLITATGQRVTLRCSPRSGDLSVYWYQQSLDQGLQFLIQYYNGEERAKGNILERFSAQQFPDLHSELNLSSLELGDSALYFCASSVATGELFFGEGSRLTVL.

The chain has TRBV20-1 and TRBJ2-1; 7 nucleotides align to TRBD2. The J segment lost 4 bases and the V segment lost 1 base, leaving 7 bases of the junction unmatched. The CDR3 contains 15 residues. Germline CDR1 reads DFQATT; CDR2 reads SNEGSKA (reference sequence). For the CDR3, the DNA is TGCAGTGCTAGAGTAACAGCGGGACCTTACAATGAGCAGTTCTTC. This translates into CSARVTAGPYNEQFF.

The chain combines TRBV10-3 with TRBJ1-1, with TRBD1 matching 8 bases. Germline V gene sequence: CDR1 ENHRY, CDR2 SYGVKD. The CDR3 totals 14 residues. V dropped 4 bases and J dropped 1; count of bases not matched to a gene: 2. CDR3 nucleotides: TGTGCCATCAGTGCCGACAGGGGGAACACTGAAGCTTTCTTT. This codes for CAISADRGNTEAFF.

The rearrangement joins TRBV28 to TRBJ1-2; 7 bases line up with TRBD1. With V trimmed by 5 bases and J by 2 bases, 8 bases remained unmatched. The CDR3 has 15 residues. Per germline, CDR1 MDHEN and CDR2 SYDVKM. CDR3 DNA sequence: TGTGCCAGCAGTCCCCCGGACAGGAGGAACTATGGCTACACCTTC. Amino acid sequence: CASSPPDRRNYGYTF.

This chain uses TRBV7-2 with TRBJ2-1; 7 positions match TRBD2. CDR1 is SGHTA and CDR2 is FQGNSA in the germline V gene. The V segment lost 4 bases and the J segment 0 bases; nucleotides outside the gene matches: 3. The length of the CDR3 is 15 residues. DNA of the CDR3: TGTGCCAGCAGCTACGGGGGGTACTCCTACAATGAGCAGTTCTTC. Residues: CASSYGGYSYNEQFF.

The table lists this clonotype with a few counts. The genes are TRBV20-1 and TRBJ1-4; TRBD1 matches 9 bases. Germline CDR1 is DFQATT and CDR2 is SNEGSKA (reference sequence). The CDR3 extends over 13 amino acids. CDR3 loop: CGATGGTNEKLFF. Here the CDR3 DNA reads TGCGGGGCTACAGGGGGCACTAATGAAAAACTGTTTTTT.

The CDR3 spells CASSWGQGIIQETQYF. CDR3 DNA: TGCGCCAGCAGCTGGGGACAGGGGATTATTCAAGAGACCCAGTACTTC. The V call is TRBV5-1, the J call TRBJ2-5, with 10 nucleotides matching TRBD1. Trimming removed 3 bases from V and 2 bases from J; junction bases left unmatched: 7. The CDR3 sequence is 16 residues long. Germline V gene lookup returns CDR1 SGHRS and CDR2 YFSETQ. Combining the CDR3 with reference TRBV5-1 and TRBJ2-5 gives the whole variable domain KAGVTQTPRYLIKTRGQQVTLSCSPISGHRSVSWYQQTPGQGLQFLFEYFSETQRNKGNFPGRFSGRQFSNSRSEMNVSTLELGDSALYLCASSWGQGIIQETQYFGPGTRLLVL.

The chain has TRBV27 and TRBJ1-5; the D gene is possibly TRBD1 (5 bases). V was shortened by 7 bases and J by 0 bases, with 13 bases between the two germline ends. Per germline, CDR1 MNHEY and CDR2 SMNVEV (reference sequence). The CDR3 extends over 15 amino acids. The CDR3: CASNLGANSNQPQHF. CDR3 DNA sequence: TGTGCCAGCAACTTAGGGGCGAATAGCAATCAGCCCCAGCATTTT.

Many counts were recorded for this clonotype. The genes are TRBV6-1 and TRBJ2-7; D is ambiguous. The CDR3 runs 11 residues. In germline, CDR1 is MNHNS, CDR2 SASEGT. V lost 8 bases to trimming and J lost 3 bases, with 8 bases between them. The CDR3 sequence is CASGGVYEQYF. The CDR3 region has the DNA TGTGCCAGCGGTGGGGTCTACGAGCAGTACTTC.

This clonotype has only a few counts. The chain employs TRBV20-1 and TRBJ2-7, with 13 bases that match TRBD2. The CDR3 runs to 14 residues. Germline loops: CDR1 DFQATT, CDR2 SNEGSKA (reference sequence). The V gene end was trimmed by 5 bases and the J gene end by 2 bases; junction bases not matched to a gene: 3. In DNA, the CDR3 is TGCAGTGCTCGAACTAGCGGGAGGGCCTACGAGCAGTACTTC. Translated, it gives CSARTSGRAYEQYF.

This clonotype was picked up a small number of times. CDR3 in amino acids: CATSDSSGTGGSKSPLHF. CDR3 nucleotides: TGTGCCACCAGTGATTCGTCCGGGACAGGGGGCTCGAAGTCACCCCTCCACTTT. The rearrangement uses TRBV24-1 and TRBJ1-6, with TRBD1 matching 12 bases. This CDR3 is built from 18 residues. The V gene's germline CDR1 is KGHDR and CDR2 SFDVKD. The V gene end was trimmed by 2 bases and the J gene end by 10 bases; junction bases not matched to a gene: 11.

This clonotype was counted a few times. The chain uses TRBV12-5 and TRBJ2-1; D is tentatively TRBD1 or TRBD2 (5 bases each). Trimming took off 6 bases at V and 4 bases at J, with 13 bases between the two ends. The CDR3 length is 14 residues. CDR1 and CDR2 (germline): LGHNT, FRNRAP. The CDR3 DNA follows: TGTGCTAGTGGCCCTTCCGGGACGTACAATGAGCAGTTCTTC. Translated: CASGPSGTYNEQFF.

In this sample, this clonotype turned up a few times. A read error is possible here, since a much larger clone lies one base away. The chain couples TRBV6-5 to TRBJ2-3; no firm D call. The ends were cut back, 2 bases at V and 1 base at J, with 7 bases in the middle. The CDR3 has 14 amino acids. From germline, CDR1 is MNHEY and CDR2 SVGAGI. DNA for the CDR3: TGTGCCAGCAGTTACCTCGGCGGCACAGATACGCAGTATTTT. Translating gives CASSYLGGTDTQYF.